This T cell receptor (beta chain) was sequenced in a study of cytomegalovirus exposure and HLA in healthy donors. The PCR was carried out with 60 Vbeta primers and 13 Jbeta primers. Produced via immunoSEQ multiplex PCR; TCRdb's table is partial and in-frame only. The sample lists roughly 130,000 clones; roughly 80% were seen once. Overall study results and limits: Listed as cytomegalovirus-associated were approximately 160 TCR beta chains. Published work reported that the classifier diagnosed cytomegalovirus status with high specificity and sensitivity.

The CDR3 loop spans 14 amino acids. Germline values: CDR1 SGDLS, CDR2 YYNGEE. V was pared by 4 bases and J by 5 bases, with 6 bases of the junction left unmatched. A remark on this clone: Its antigen is as yet unknown.

V gene TRBV9 combines with J gene TRBJ2-1; 7 bases agree with TRBD1. Sample: PBMCs. This clonotype was obtained from a man aged 35 to 55 in good health and CMV-seronegative. The CDR3: CASSLGQSNNEQFF. DNA of the CDR3: TGTGCCAGCAGCTTGGGACAGTCAAACAATGAGCAGTTCTTC. The whole variable domain, remainder taken from reference TRBV9 and TRBJ2-1, is DSGVTQTPKHLITATGQRVTLRCSPRSGDLSVYWYQQSLDQGLQFLIQYYNGEERAKGNILERFSAQQFPDLHSELNLSSLELGDSALYFCASSLGQSNNEQFFGPGTRLTVL.